Here is one T cell receptor (beta chain) with its context. This sample is drawn from a study of blood T cell repertoires in COVID-19. Across the study: The analysed material was cDNA or gDNA that came from T cells, B-cell-depleted T cells, or PBMCs.

Looked up from germline, CDR1 is LGHDT and CDR2 is YNNKEL (reference sequence). The CDR3 runs to 13 residues. Trimming removed 7 bases from V and 8 bases from J, with 17 bases in between. Authors' processing steps: Reference gene primer amplification gave estimated nucleated cell counts. This table comes from immunoSEQ multiplex PCR, and its TCRdb copy is limited to in-frame clones, with some not included. D and trimming come from the DNA, and the V and J calls and clone size come from that table. The sample comprises around 260,000 clones, 86% of which are singletons, and approximately 2% rests with the top ten.

The chain carries TRBV3-1 (or the pseudogene TRBV3-2) and TRBJ1-2; tentatively, D is TRBD1 (6 bases). The sequenced sample was peripheral blood. This receptor was taken from a man younger than 40 with active or convalescent COVID-19. The CDR3 sequence: CASTQVGAGGYTF. The CDR3 bases are TGTGCCAGCACCCAGGTGGGGGCTGGAGGCTACACCTTC.